A selection of T cell receptor beta chains follows, all from one sample in a study of control samples from healthy donors and cancer patients. The assay was immunoSEQ multiplex PCR, and TCRdb's table has in-frame clones only and misses some. The sample records roughly 100,000 clones, approximately 91% being singletons. Sequenced sample: blood. Every receptor here comes from a woman aged 25-40 years in good health. CDR3s include the opening cysteine and the closing phenylalanine or tryptophan. Each record gives: CDR3 protein, CDR3 DNA, V gene, J gene, clone size, D gene. A D gene is named only where the DNA matches it firmly. Clone sizes are given selectively: once, few, many, or a class where the clone is expanded.

CDR3: CASSLRREAFF; DNA: TGTGCCAGCAGTTTAAGACGGGAAGCTTTCTTT; V: TRBV28; J: TRBJ1-1; size: .; D: .
CDR3: CASSLVGQTGLAKNIQYF; DNA: TGTGCCAGCAGCCTAGTAGGGCAGACAGGGCTAGCCAAAAACATTCAGTACTTC; V: TRBV3-1/TRBV3-2; J: TRBJ2-4; size: .; D: TRBD1
CDR3: CASSYLATGVGELFF; DNA: TGTGCCAGCAGTTACCTGGCCACAGGTGTCGGGGAGCTGTTTTTT; V: TRBV6-5; J: TRBJ2-2; size: .; D: .
CDR3: CASSLGLGGDSSYNEQFF; DNA: TGTGCCAGCAGCTTAGGATTGGGGGGAGATAGCTCCTACAATGAGCAGTTCTTC; V: TRBV7-9; J: TRBJ2-1; size: few; D: .
CDR3: CASSLSISGGAFDEQFF; DNA: TGTGCCAGCAGCCTCTCTATTAGCGGGGGGGCCTTCGATGAGCAGTTCTTC; V: TRBV2; J: TRBJ2-1; size: .; D: TRBD2
CDR3: CASSPGLTPHYEQYF; DNA: TGCGCCAGCAGCCCGGGACTTACCCCCCACTACGAGCAGTACTTC; V: TRBV4-1; J: TRBJ2-7; size: .; D: .
CDR3: CASNEDRAYNEQFF; DNA: TGTGCCAGCAATGAGGACAGGGCGTACAATGAGCAGTTCTTC; V: TRBV2; J: TRBJ2-1; size: .; D: TRBD1
CDR3: CASSPGGTSGRMSYNEQFF; DNA: TGTGCCAGCTCACCGGGTGGGACTAGCGGGAGGATGTCCTACAATGAGCAGTTCTTC; V: TRBV18; J: TRBJ2-1; size: few; D: TRBD2
CDR3: CASSLWTVSSYNEQFF; DNA: TGTGCCAGCTCACTTTGGACGGTCAGCTCCTACAATGAGCAGTTCTTC; V: TRBV18; J: TRBJ2-1; size: .; D: .
CDR3: CASSEVRGLPYNEQFF; DNA: TGTGCCAGCAGCGAGGTAAGGGGCCTTCCCTACAATGAGCAGTTCTTC; V: TRBV27; J: TRBJ2-1; size: .; D: .
CDR3: CASSVDRNTEAFF; DNA: TGTGCCAGCAGCGTCGACAGGAACACTGAAGCTTTCTTT; V: TRBV6-4; J: TRBJ1-1; size: .; D: .
CDR3: CASSNGSSGNTIYF; DNA: TGTGCCAGTAGTAACGGCAGCTCTGGAAACACCATATATTTT; V: TRBV19; J: TRBJ1-3; size: .; D: .
CDR3: CASSLYPATEAFF; DNA: TGTGCCAGCTCATTGTACCCCGCCACTGAAGCTTTCTTT; V: TRBV2; J: TRBJ1-1; size: .; D: .
CDR3: CASSIAGGQGNEQFF; DNA: TGTGCCAGCAGCATAGCGGGGGGGCAGGGGAATGAGCAGTTCTTC; V: TRBV9; J: TRBJ2-1; size: .; D: TRBD2
CDR3: CASSLGSGAGPQHF; DNA: TGTGCCAGCAGCTTGGGTAGCGGCGCCGGACCCCAGCATTTT; V: TRBV7-9; J: TRBJ1-5; size: .; D: .
CDR3: CASSGTGRSYNEQFF; DNA: TGTGCCAGCAGCGGGACAGGGCGCTCCTACAATGAGCAGTTCTTC; V: TRBV7-6; J: TRBJ2-1; size: .; D: TRBD1
CDR3: CASTEDHEQYF; DNA: TGTGCCAGCACCGAGGACCACGAGCAGTACTTC; V: TRBV5-4; J: TRBJ2-7; size: .; D: .
CDR3: CASSMGAGGEQFF; DNA: TGTGCCAGTAGTATGGGGGCGGGCGGTGAGCAGTTCTTC; V: TRBV19; J: TRBJ2-1; size: .; D: .
CDR3: CAWTGQGTNYGYTF; DNA: TGTGCCTGGACCGGACAGGGGACTAACTATGGCTACACCTTC; V: TRBV30; J: TRBJ1-2; size: .; D: TRBD1
CDR3: CASSIGGDSGQPQHF; DNA: TGTGCCAGTAGTATAGGCGGAGATTCGGGTCAGCCCCAGCATTTT; V: TRBV19; J: TRBJ1-5; size: .; D: .
CDR3: CASSTWGQGVQPQHF; DNA: TGTGCCAGTAGTACCTGGGGACAGGGAGTTCAGCCCCAGCATTTT; V: TRBV19; J: TRBJ1-5; size: .; D: TRBD1
CDR3: CSVTGARYGYTF; DNA: TGCAGCGTTACAGGGGCGAGGTATGGCTACACCTTC; V: TRBV29-1; J: TRBJ1-2; size: few; D: TRBD1
CDR3: CAISESEVGNQPQHF; DNA: TGTGCCATCAGTGAGTCGGAGGTGGGCAATCAGCCCCAGCATTTT; V: TRBV10-3; J: TRBJ1-5; size: .; D: .
CDR3: CATSDPGQGAKEQYF; DNA: TGTGCCACCAGTGATCCGGGACAGGGGGCTAAAGAGCAGTACTTC; V: TRBV24-1; J: TRBJ2-7; size: .; D: TRBD1
CDR3: CASSSFFGGKLDQPQHF; DNA: TGTGCCAGCAGTTCCTTCTTCGGGGGAAAGTTGGATCAGCCCCAGCATTTT; V: TRBV28; J: TRBJ1-5; size: .; D: .
CDR3: CASSPTQGGNQPQHF; DNA: TGTGCCAGCAGTCCCACGCAGGGCGGCAATCAGCCCCAGCATTTT; V: TRBV27; J: TRBJ1-5; size: .; D: .
CDR3: CASSYSLGARQPQHF; DNA: TGTGCCAGCAGTTACTCGTTGGGGGCGAGGCAGCCCCAGCATTTT; V: TRBV6-5; J: TRBJ1-5; size: .; D: .
CDR3: CSASDSDRGYGYTF; DNA: TGCAGTGCTAGTGATTCCGACAGAGGCTATGGCTACACCTTC; V: TRBV20-1; J: TRBJ1-2; size: .; D: .
CDR3: CASSMRVGGANVLTF; DNA: TGTGCCAGTAGTATGCGGGTGGGAGGGGCCAACGTCCTGACTTTC; V: TRBV19; J: TRBJ2-6; size: .; D: .
CDR3: CASSPDPVGGSSGANVLTF; DNA: TGTGCCAGTAGTCCTGACCCGGTTGGGGGGTCATCTGGGGCCAACGTCCTGACTTTC; V: TRBV19; J: TRBJ2-6; size: .; D: .
CDR3: CASSQGNTEAFF; DNA: TGTGCCAGCTCTCAGGGAAACACTGAAGCTTTCTTT; V: TRBV18; J: TRBJ1-1; size: once; D: .
CDR3: CAWSGAGNQPQHF; DNA: TGTGCCTGGAGTGGAGCCGGCAATCAGCCCCAGCATTTT; V: TRBV30; J: TRBJ1-5; size: .; D: .
CDR3: CASSLTGDGTQHF; DNA: TGTGCCAGCAGCTTGACAGGGGATGGGACCCAGCATTTT; V: TRBV5-5; J: TRBJ1-5; size: few; D: TRBD1
CDR3: CASTQGLPTGELFF; DNA: TGTGCCAGCACCCAGGGACTACCCACCGGGGAGCTGTTTTTT; V: TRBV5-6; J: TRBJ2-2; size: once; D: TRBD2
CDR3: CASSSTTDTQCF; DNA: TGTGCCAGCAGCTCGACTACAGATACGCAGTGTTTT; V: TRBV7-9; J: TRBJ2-3; size: .; D: .
CDR3: CASSPTRVVFNYGYTF; DNA: TGTGCCAGCAGCCCAACCCGGGTAGTATTCAACTATGGCTACACCTTC; V: TRBV7-9; J: TRBJ1-2; size: .; D: .
CDR3: CASSLVDRVYTEAFF; DNA: TGTGCCAGCAGCTTAGTCGACAGGGTTTATACTGAAGCTTTCTTT; V: TRBV7-8; J: TRBJ1-1; size: .; D: TRBD1
CDR3: CASSEGLNQPQHF; DNA: TGTGCCAGCTCCGAGGGGCTCAATCAGCCCCAGCATTTT; V: TRBV18; J: TRBJ1-5; size: .; D: .